Reported below is one TCR beta chain. Its cognate antigen is unknown. The time point: sample taken at primary tumor resection. No cell sorting; template was whole RNA from tumor, lung tissue or PBMC. This entry belongs to a study of spatial heterogeneity in lung cancer. In the study overall: There were, on average, more than 9.5 raw-read appearances for each unique TCR and UMI combination. Study-wide points: Tumoral mutation counts were tracked by counts of expanded intratumoral alpha and beta TCRs. Ubiquitous and regional expanded TCR counts correlated with ubiquitous and regional nonsynonymous mutations, respectively.

V dropped 5 bases and J dropped 1; count of bases not matched to a gene: 8. The germline V gene encodes CDR1 DFQATT and CDR2 SNEGSKA (reference sequence). CDR3 length equals 15 residues. TCRdb ran MiXCR on the 5' RACE reads and lists one entry per CDR3 protein. The table lists 6,000 to 9,500 distinct CDR3 sequences, 7% to 10% of them singletons. The clonotype comes from a male donor with early-stage non-small cell lung cancer. The sequences come from lung tumor tissue, collected at surgery. V is TRBV20-1 and J is TRBJ2-1; TRBD2 matches at 7 bases. The CDR3 spells CSAQGPSGSYNEQFF. CDR3 bases: TGCAGTGCTCAAGGCCCTAGCGGTTCCTACAATGAGCAGTTCTTC.